This TCR beta chain originates from a study of shared clonotypes between healthy human individuals. Terminally differentiated effector memory CD45RA+ cells were left out of the naive CD8 fraction, which was CD45RO-negative and positively selected for CCR7. In replicate PCRs of sorted subsets, roughly 190 ng DNA, approximately 28,000 T cell genomes, was used. Using immunoSEQ multiplex PCR, the repertoire was profiled, and TCRdb retains in-frame clones only, with some absent. The sample shows millions of clones, roughly 95% of them seen only once. Per germline, CDR1 MNHEY and CDR2 SMNVEV (reference sequence). The CDR3 is 12 residues long. V dropped 5 bases and J dropped 6; count of bases not matched to a gene: 1.

Sequenced: naive CD8+ T cells sorted from blood. This TCR derives from a man aged 18 to 29 in good health. The rearrangement joins TRBV27 to TRBJ2-1; TRBD2 matches 7 bases. Here the CDR3 DNA reads TGTGCCAGCAGTACTAGCGCCAATGAGCAGTTCTTC. Translated, it gives CASSTSANEQFF.